Sequencing of this T cell receptor (beta chain) was carried out in a study of blood T cell repertoires in COVID-19. Background on the study: PBMCs, B-cell-depleted T cells, or T cells provided the cDNA or gDNA that made up the material.

Between the trimmed V and J ends, which lost 7 bases and 0 bases, there was a span of 9 bases. The CDR3 consists of 14 residues. CDR1 and CDR2 from the germline V gene are MNHEY and SVGAGI. The authors' processing: Estimated nucleated cell counts came from reference gene primer amplification. Here immunoSEQ multiplex PCR was the method, and the copy in TCRdb shows in-frame clones only, minus some. The V and J calls and clone size were taken over from that table, and D and trimming were inferred from the DNA. The sample contains a few hundred thousand clones, around four fifths of which appear only once.

The clonotype originates from a man aged 60 to 69 with acute or convalescent COVID-19. V gene TRBV6-5 combines with J gene TRBJ2-2; D unresolved. Sequenced sample: peripheral blood. The CDR3 DNA reads as TGTGCCAGCAAGTCCCAGTCGAACACCGGGGAGCTGTTTTTT. Amino acid sequence: CASKSQSNTGELFF.